Presented here are 10 T cell receptor beta chains from one specimen sequenced in a study of tumor-infiltrating lymphocytes in primary liver carcinoma. TCR beta cDNA was prepared out of around 460 ng total RNA by means of a constant-region primer. Libraries of TCR beta came from three nested multiplex PCR rounds with slightly modified ARM-PCR. TRBV1-TRBV30 forward primers and a C-beta reverse primer were used in the first two PCR rounds, which each ran for approximately 10 cycles. Each CDR3 protein is one row after TCRdb ran MiXCR on the multiplex PCR reads. The top ten hold 7.5% to 10% of the sample, which has around 100,000 distinct CDR3 sequences, around 63% seen once. Co-extracting RNA and DNA was done with roughly 18-32 mg of unsorted bulk tissue as input. Sequenced material: liver tumor tissue from sampling region 5. Subset here: tumor region T5, tumor centre. These receptors were obtained from an older woman with primary liver carcinoma and hepatitis B virus infection.

This clonotype was observed a handful of times. V and J are TRBV19 and TRBJ1-5; D is unresolved. The CDR3 loop spans 15 amino acids. Germline values: CDR1 LNHDA, CDR2 SQIVND (reference sequence). V gave up 5 bases and J gave up 0 bases, with 11 bases separating them. The chain's CDR3 is CASSGQTYSNQPQHF. CDR3 in DNA: TGTGCCAGTAGTGGGCAGACCTATAGCAATCAGCCCCAGCATTTT. Drawing the rest from reference TRBV19 and TRBJ1-5, the complete variable domain is DGGITQSPKYLFRKEGQNVTLSCEQNLNHDAMYWYRQDPGQGLRLIYYSQIVNDFQKGDIAEGYSVSREKKESFPLTVTSAQKNPTAFYLCASSGQTYSNQPQHFGDGTRLSIL.

On this clonotype itself: The conserved phenylalanine or tryptophan normally closing the CDR3 is absent here, so this likely arose from a read error. The V call is TRBV5-1, the J call TRBJ2-2, with TRBD1 matching over 9 bases. Germline V gene lookup returns CDR1 SGHRS and CDR2 YFSETQ. The ends lost 4 bases at V and 5 bases at J; junction bases unmatched: 21. The CDR3 spans 20 residues. The CDR3 protein is CASSPGAVPGQGAKTGELFI. For the CDR3, the DNA is TGCGCCAGCAGCCCGGGGGCCGTTCCGGGACAGGGAGCCAAGACCGGGGAGCTGTTTATT.

The chain couples TRBV6-1 to TRBJ1-3; TRBD1 is a possible D gene (6 bases). Trimming stripped 7 bases from V and 1 base from J, with 14 bases between. The CDR3 totals 15 residues. In germline, CDR1 is MNHNS, CDR2 SASEGT. The CDR3, as DNA: TGTGCCAGCACTGTGGGGGGCAGTTCTGGAAACACCATATATTTT. Its translation: CASTVGGSSGNTIYF.

The chain links TRBV24-1 to TRBJ2-1; either TRBD1 or TRBD2 may supply D (5 bases each). V was clipped by 3 bases and J by 3 bases, with 11 bases between them. Germline V CDR1 and CDR2: KGHDR, SFDVKD. This CDR3 comprises 15 residues. The CDR3 reads CATSDPGPNYNEQFF. In DNA form, the CDR3 reads TGTGCCACCAGTGATCCGGGACCGAACTACAATGAGCAGTTCTTC.

This clonotype has at least ten counts. The chain links TRBV7-8 to TRBJ2-2; the match to TRBD1 covers 11 bases. V lost 5 bases, J lost 7 bases, and 9 bases stayed unmatched. Germline values: CDR1 SGHVS, CDR2 FQNEAQ. CDR3 length: 16 amino acids. CDR3 loop: CASSPRTGGNVGELFF. The CDR3 coding sequence is TGTGCCAGCAGCCCCCGGACAGGGGGCAACGTCGGGGAGCTGTTTTTT.

This chain joins TRBV18 and TRBJ2-7, with TRBD1 identical over 10 bases. With V trimmed by 4 bases and J by 5 bases, 8 bases remained unmatched. Per germline, CDR1 KGHSH and CDR2 LQKENI. The CDR3 length is 15 residues. CDR3 sequence reads: CASSLRQGAVNEQYF. The CDR3 DNA is TGTGCCAGCTCACTAAGACAGGGGGCGGTGAACGAGCAGTACTTC.

In this sample, this clonotype is medium-sized. This chain uses TRBV6-5 with TRBJ1-2; D is possibly TRBD1 (6 bases). V was cut by 11 bases and J by 3 bases, with 16 bases left in between. The CDR3 runs to 13 residues. Germline lookup yields CDR1 MNHEY and CDR2 SVGAGI. DNA of the CDR3: TGTGCCGTTTCTACAGGGCGACACTATGGCTACACCTTC. Translated, it gives CAVSTGRHYGYTF.

With respect to this clonotype: A much larger clone lies a single base off, so this may be a read error. V usage is TRBV5-6 and J usage is TRBJ2-2; the D call may be TRBD1 or TRBD2 (5 bases each). Germline-derived CDR1 and CDR2 are SGHDT and YYEEEE. The length of the CDR3 is 16 residues. The CDR3 nucleotides are TGTGCCAGCATCTTGTTTGGGACGGCGAACACCGGGGAGCTGTTTTTT. The encoded protein is CASILFGTANTGELFF.

With regard to this clonotype: A much bigger clone sits one base away, suggesting this may be a read error. This rearrangement joins TRBV5-4 to TRBJ2-3, with D unresolved. Per the germline V gene, CDR1 is SGHNT and CDR2 is YYREEE (reference sequence). This CDR3 comprises 14 residues. The CDR3 nucleotides are TGTGCCAACAGCTTAAAAGACGGCACAGATACGCAGTATTTT. This encodes CANSLKDGTDTQYF.

This clonotype was detected ten times or more. V usage is TRBV28 and J usage is TRBJ2-7, with D possibly being TRBD2 (5 bases). CDR1 is MDHEN, CDR2 SYDVKM, per germline. This CDR3 contains 17 residues. Trimming stripped 2 bases from V and 9 bases from J, with 26 bases between. Here the CDR3 reads CASSLGSDVPRTAGQYF. CDR3 nucleotide sequence: TGTGCCAGCAGTTTAGGTTCGGACGTCCCCAGGACCGCGGGGCAGTACTTC.